Sequencing of this TCR beta chain was carried out in a study of T cells in Graves' hyperthyroidism and ophthalmopathy (dated by TCRdb to the late 2010s). General notes on the study: Peripheral blood was sampled at the time of initial diagnosis, prior to any treatment. To identify TCR V-J signatures that set the groups apart, the researchers used a discovery cohort of 90 to 100 patients, made up of 43 with Graves' ophthalmopathy and some 58 with stable Graves' hyperthyroidism. An independent validation cohort of 18 to 20 hyperthyroidism patients and about 15 patients who later progressed to ophthalmopathy tested prospective prediction of ophthalmopathy. The 90 to 100 discovery patients were randomly split 7:3 into training and test sets. In addition, the study compared T-cell repertoires in thyroid tissue and in blood from several Graves' hyperthyroidism patients. After sampling, hyperthyroidism patients received methimazole starting at 30 mg daily, and ophthalmopathy patients received high-dose intravenous methylprednisolone. The paper describes TCR Vbeta CDR3 sequencing of 140 or so peripheral blood samples, made up of 43 ophthalmopathy patients, approximately 73 hyperthyroidism patients and some 17 progressor patients.

The investigation overall reported the following: Sample size was not statistically predetermined, and blinding of investigators to group allocation was not performed. In validation, progression to ophthalmopathy was predicted by the model with about 70% sensitivity and approximately 78% specificity, a median of 6.5 months before onset. A 13 V-J signature model separated ophthalmopathy from stable hyperthyroidism, with nearly 90% sensitivity and 81.08% specificity in cross-validation and 80%/75% in testing. Most expanded thyroid clonotypes (frequency above 0.001) were also detected in blood, a finding suggesting that blood repertoires may reflect thyroid immune responses.

Graves' hyperthyroidism was defined as stable when no progression to ophthalmopathy occurred over 18 months of follow-up. The hyperthyroidism patients were between 18 and 65 years old and newly diagnosed, with a disease duration of less than 2 months. The study excluded patients with uncontrolled infections, other autoimmune diseases, pregnancy or lactation. Diagnoses relied on clinical symptoms, serum thyroxine and TRAb, thyroid ultrasound and orbital computed tomography. Ficoll-Paque density gradient centrifugation was used to isolate PBMCs from approximately 11 ml of fresh peripheral blood. Trizol reagent was used to extract total RNA, and RNA quality was then checked on an Agilent 2100 Bioanalyzer. This clonotype occurred many times. Its specific antigen is unknown. The input lacks base qualities; no much larger clone sits a single base away. For CDR1 and CDR2, the germline V gene lists SGHVS and FQNEAQ. Deletion took 0 bases off V and 6 bases off J, with a span of 15 bases between the germline ends. Including cysteine and phenylalanine, the CDR3 has 16 amino acids. The kept DNA is CDR3 alone, 48 bases in frame from the first base.

The TCR beta CDR3 regions were amplified from RNA transcripts. For the first round of RT-PCR on the TCR CDR3, the HTBI primer set was used together with the Qiagen OneStep RT-PCR kit. A second multiplex PCR round built the libraries, followed by size selection and purification. Libraries were sequenced paired-end with 100 bp reads on an Illumina HiSeq2000. The study's processing was this. SOAPnuke was used to process the raw data, removing reads that contained adapters or uncalled bases, had a mean Phred below 15, or lacked an exact match to the constant primer or identifier. High-quality paired reads were merged with COPE v1.2.5, and unique nucleotide sequences were defined as clonotypes. MiTCR v1.1 was used to align clonotypes to the IMGT TRBV, TRBD and TRBJ reference segments. Only V-J combinations with frequency above 0.0001, covering about 99% of repertoires, were analysed. The TCS score was defined as F50 (clonal expansion) divided by E x V (chaos), with BLOSUM62-based TCRdist calculated between CDR3 peptides within each V-J. Welch's t-statistics and random forest reduced fewer than 600 V-J features to roughly 13, which were used in a naive Bayes classifier (R e1071). TCRdb handled the public reads itself, with Q25 trimming in fastp and clone calling in MiXCR, and kept productive beta chains. Merged by CDR3 protein, the rows form single entries marked with the most common genes and DNA. The V and J calls follow TCRdb's processing rather than the paper's. This sample lists fewer than 800,000 distinct CDR3 sequences; 16% were detected once. The ten largest clones add up to roughly 8% of the sample.

This TCR was recovered from a man aged 18 to 30 with Graves' hyperthyroidism. The sequenced sample was blood. The chain couples TRBV7-8 to TRBJ2-1; the D gene remains uncertain. The CDR3 in this case is CASSLAIGGFGNEQFF. The DNA sequence is TGTGCCAGCAGCTTAGCGATCGGCGGATTCGGCAATGAGCAGTTCTTC.